A selection of T cell receptor beta chains follows, all from one sample in a study of cytomegalovirus exposure and HLA in healthy donors. Here immunoSEQ multiplex PCR was the method, and the copy in TCRdb shows in-frame clones only, minus some. The sample has over 95,000 clones, roughly 71% seen once; the top ten hold about 7.7%. Sample: PBMCs. The receptor set was obtained from a man aged 18 to 30 in good health and CMV-seropositive. CDR3s include the opening cysteine and the closing phenylalanine or tryptophan. The D gene is left open where the match is weak. A clone size is listed for some rows: how often the clone was seen (once, few, many), or a class if it is expanded.

v_gene: TRBV30
abundance: -
d_gene: -
j_gene: TRBJ2-5
CDR3nt: TGTGCCTGGCGACAGCAAGAGACCCAGTACTTC
CDR3aa: CAWRQQETQYF

v_gene: TRBV19
abundance: -
d_gene: -
j_gene: TRBJ1-5
CDR3nt: TGTGCCAGTAGAGAAGGAGGGGACCGGAGCAATCAGCCCCAGCATTTT
CDR3aa: CASREGGDRSNQPQHF

v_gene: TRBV19
abundance: -
d_gene: TRBD1
j_gene: TRBJ2-7
CDR3nt: TGTGCCAGTAGTGCGGGACAGGGGGCCAACGAGCAGTACTTC
CDR3aa: CASSAGQGANEQYF

v_gene: TRBV7-2
abundance: few
d_gene: TRBD1
j_gene: TRBJ1-1
CDR3nt: TGTGCCAGCAGCCGCGGGACAGCGAACACTGAAGCTTTCTTT
CDR3aa: CASSRGTANTEAFF

v_gene: TRBV11-2
abundance: few
d_gene: TRBD1
j_gene: TRBJ1-2
CDR3nt: TGTGCCAGCAGCTCGGAGTCCAGGACAGGGGTTCTTGGAGGCTACACCTTC
CDR3aa: CASSSESRTGVLGGYTF

v_gene: TRBV10-3
abundance: few
d_gene: -
j_gene: TRBJ2-7
CDR3nt: TGTGCCAACGGGGGTTCCTACGAGCAGTACTTC
CDR3aa: CANGGSYEQYF

v_gene: TRBV5-1
abundance: few
d_gene: TRBD1
j_gene: TRBJ1-2
CDR3nt: TGCGCCAGCAGCATGGACAGGATCATTCATGGCTACACCTTC
CDR3aa: CASSMDRIIHGYTF

v_gene: TRBV13
abundance: -
d_gene: TRBD2
j_gene: TRBJ2-7
CDR3nt: TGTGCCAGCAGCCCGCGGGGGGCCCCCTACGAGCAGTACTTC
CDR3aa: CASSPRGAPYEQYF

v_gene: TRBV27
abundance: -
d_gene: TRBD1
j_gene: TRBJ1-1
CDR3nt: TGTGCCAGCAGTGGGACAGGGCCCACAGTGCGGGCTTTCTTT
CDR3aa: CASSGTGPTVRAFF

v_gene: TRBV29-1
abundance: once
d_gene: TRBD1
j_gene: TRBJ1-3
CDR3nt: TGCAGCATCCCTGCAGGGGGAAGCTCTGGAAACACCATATATTTT
CDR3aa: CSIPAGGSSGNTIYF